A single sample is the source of the 15 T cell receptor beta chains below, sequenced in a study of CD8 T cells in ankylosing spondylitis. Antigens of these TCRs are unknown. Study observations and caveats: It appeared that ankylosing spondylitis blood was characterized by a TCR beta motif of roughly 8 highly homologous variants.

TCRdb reprocessed the 5' RACE reads via MiXCR and lists one record per CDR3 protein. The sample contains fewer than 450,000 distinct CDR3 sequences, about 15% of which appear only once. The sequencing sample was made of blood, either unsorted or a sorted T cell fraction (not recorded which). The receptors originated from a male donor with ankylosing spondylitis.

The V gene is TRBV28, the J gene TRBJ1-1; D may be TRBD1 (6 bases). V gave up 4 bases and J gave up 0 bases, with 15 bases separating them. The CDR3 extends over 16 amino acids. Germline CDR1 is MDHEN and CDR2 is SYDVKM. The CDR3 sequence: CASSSPRQEMNTEAFF. The DNA for the CDR3 is TGTGCCAGCAGTTCCCCCCGACAGGAAATGAACACTGAAGCTTTCTTT.

This clonotype has just a few counts. The chain is built from TRBV28 and TRBJ1-2, with TRBD1 matching over 7 bases. With V trimmed by 6 bases and J by 8 bases, 9 bases remained unmatched. The germline V gene has CDR1 MDHEN and CDR2 SYDVKM. There are 13 residues in the CDR3. The CDR3 DNA reads as TGTGCCAGCAGCCCAGACAGGGCGAGAGGCTACACCTTC. This translates into CASSPDRARGYTF.

The chain joins TRBV2 to TRBJ2-2; 8 nucleotides line up with TRBD2. From germline, CDR1 is SNHLY and CDR2 FYNNEI. V was clipped by 6 bases and J by 3 bases; unmatched bases: 6. This CDR3 has 15 amino acids. As DNA, the CDR3 is TGTGCCAGCAGGAAGAGCGGGGGAGACACCGGGGAGCTGTTTTTT. Translation: CASRKSGGDTGELFF.

This clonotype was seen ten or more times. This chain links TRBV5-1 with TRBJ1-3, with D uncertain. The CDR3 loop spans 12 amino acids. Germline loops: CDR1 SGHRS, CDR2 YFSETQ. V was pared by 5 bases and J by 5 bases, with 8 bases between. The CDR3: CASSYDRNTIYF. The CDR3 DNA reads as TGCGCCAGCAGTTACGACAGAAACACCATATATTTT.

This clonotype has only a few counts. The chain links TRBV19 to TRBJ1-2, with D unclear. From germline, CDR1 is LNHDA and CDR2 SQIVND (reference sequence). This CDR3 is built from 16 residues. Trimming shortened V by 5 bases and J by 4 bases, and 20 bases separated the two germline ends. In nucleotides, the CDR3 is TGTGCCAGTAGTCGGAAGTACGGAGACTCGATCTATGGCTACACCTTC. It codes for CASSRKYGDSIYGYTF.

This chain joins TRBV28 and TRBJ2-7; a weak D match, TRBD2 (5 bases). Trimming pared 2 bases from V and 6 bases from J, leaving 23 bases between. The V gene's germline CDR1 is MDHEN and CDR2 SYDVKM. The CDR3 runs 17 residues. CDR3 loop: CASSLGPDYPWRGEQYF. For the CDR3, the DNA is TGTGCCAGCAGTTTAGGACCCGACTACCCTTGGAGAGGCGAGCAGTACTTC.

The table lists this clonotype with a few counts. CDR3 DNA sequence: TGTGCCAGCAGTTTAAGGGCCCAGGGTCAGCCCCAGCATTTT. It translates to CASSLRAQGQPQHF. The gene calls are TRBV12-3 or TRBV12-4 and TRBJ1-5, with D maybe TRBD1 (5 bases). V was clipped by 2 bases and J by 6 bases, with 11 bases between them. The CDR3 runs 14 residues.

The V call is TRBV6-2 or TRBV6-3, the J call TRBJ2-7; TRBD1 aligns across 9 bases. After removal of 7 bases from V and 3 bases from J, the junction contained 7 bases not matched to a gene. Germline values: CDR1 MNHEY, CDR2 SVGEGT. The CDR3 loop spans 14 amino acids. The CDR3: CASNKQGAHYEQYF. DNA of the CDR3: TGTGCCAGCAATAAACAGGGGGCCCACTACGAGCAGTACTTC.

The chain recombines TRBV6-5 with TRBJ1-1, with a tentative D call TRBD1 (5 bases). Germline V gene sequence: CDR1 MNHEY, CDR2 SVGAGI. The germline V and J ends were trimmed by 2 bases and 6 bases, with 13 bases remaining between them. The CDR3 spans 14 residues. The DNA for the CDR3 is TGTGCCAGCAGTTACGACAGACTTATGGCTGAAGCTTTCTTT. Residues: CASSYDRLMAEAFF.

The table lists this clonotype with a few counts. The genes are TRBV5-6 and TRBJ1-6, with D unresolved. Germline lookup yields CDR1 SGHDT and CDR2 YYEEEE. The CDR3 covers 12 residues. Trimming stripped 4 bases from V and 7 bases from J, with 6 bases between. In DNA form, the CDR3 reads TGTGCCAGCAGCCAAAGAAATTCACCCCTCCACTTT. It codes for CASSQRNSPLHF.

The chain couples TRBV25-1 to TRBJ2-7; D not resolved. V lost 2 bases, J lost 9 bases, and 8 bases lay in between. The germline V gene has CDR1 MGHDK and CDR2 SYGVNS. CDR3 size: 11 residues. The DNA for the CDR3 is TGTGCCAGCAGTGAAGGTTCAGGGCAGTACTTC. Translating it yields CASSEGSGQYF.

This clonotype was detected once. A much larger clone sits a single nucleotide away, making a read error possible. The genes are TRBV20-1 and TRBJ2-7; 8 bases match TRBD2. The germline V gene encodes CDR1 DFQATT and CDR2 SNEGSKA (reference sequence). Trimming removed 5 bases from V and 0 bases from J; junction bases left unmatched: 6. There are 14 residues in the CDR3. The CDR3 reads CSAGRSGSSYEQYF. DNA for the CDR3: TGCAGTGCTGGAAGGAGCGGGAGCTCCTACGAGCAGTACTTC.

This chain uses TRBV5-1 with TRBJ1-1, with a possible D match to TRBD1 (6 bases). Trimming pared 5 bases from V and 5 bases from J, leaving 19 bases between. In germline, CDR1 is SGHRS, CDR2 YFSETQ. This CDR3 is built from 15 residues. CDR3 nucleotide sequence: TGCGCCAGCAGAACGGCTATTACAGGGTTAACTGAAGCTTTCTTT. Translated: CASRTAITGLTEAFF. The full variable domain, with the rest looked up from reference TRBV5-1 and TRBJ1-1, is KAGVTQTPRYLIKTRGQQVTLSCSPISGHRSVSWYQQTPGQGLQFLFEYFSETQRNKGNFPGRFSGRQFSNSRSEMNVSTLELGDSALYLCASRTAITGLTEAFFGQGTRLTVV.

The table lists this clonotype with a few counts. The CDR3 DNA sequence: TGTGCCAGCAGTTCAAATCGGGTAGCCAATCAGCCCCAGCATTTT. Protein sequence: CASSSNRVANQPQHF. The chain employs TRBV28 and TRBJ1-5; D not certain. CDR1 is MDHEN, CDR2 SYDVKM, per germline. Trimming stripped 4 bases from V and 3 bases from J, with 13 bases between. The CDR3 is 15 residues long.

The rearrangement uses TRBV5-5 and TRBJ2-1; TRBD2 matches 16 bases. CDR1 SGHKS and CDR2 YYEKEE come from the germline V gene (reference sequence). The trim removed 4 bases at V and 5 bases at J, leaving 3 bases unmatched. There are 16 residues in the CDR3. This CDR3 reads CASSAGLAGGDNEQFF. The CDR3 region has the DNA TGTGCCAGCAGCGCGGGACTAGCGGGGGGGGACAATGAGCAGTTCTTC.